Following are 3 T cell receptor beta chains from one sample sequenced in a study of early T cells in non-severe SARS-CoV-2 infection. TCRdb called the 5' RACE reads again in MiXCR, with one record for every CDR3 protein. Here the sample spans 70,000 or so distinct CDR3 sequences, roughly a tenth being singletons. Sequenced material: whole blood, taken at baseline. The origin of the receptors is an adult who was a healthcare worker with PCR-confirmed SARS-CoV-2 infection or an uninfected control (not recorded which).

The chain links TRBV7-2 to TRBJ2-5, with 10 bases matching TRBD1. V trimming: 5 bases; J trimming: 4 bases; junction bases outside the gene matches: 4. The CDR3 covers 14 residues. Looked up from germline, CDR1 is SGHTA and CDR2 is FQGNSA. The CDR3 DNA follows: TGTGCCAGCAGCGCGGACAGGGGGAGAGAGACCCAGTACTTC. Translation gives CASSADRGRETQYF.

V gene TRBV19 combines with J gene TRBJ2-1; TRBD2 matches 7 bases. CDR1 and CDR2 from the germline V gene are LNHDA and SQIVND (reference sequence). V lost 4 bases to trimming and J lost 1 base; unmatched junction nucleotides: 7. CDR3 length: 16 residues. CDR3 amino acids: CASSTGDYRSYNEQFF. The DNA for the CDR3 is TGTGCCAGTAGTACGGGGGACTACCGGTCCTACAATGAGCAGTTCTTC. The full variable domain, with the rest looked up from reference TRBV19 and TRBJ2-1, is DGGITQSPKYLFRKEGQNVTLSCEQNLNHDAMYWYRQDPGQGLRLIYYSQIVNDFQKGDIAEGYSVSREKKESFPLTVTSAQKNPTAFYLCASSTGDYRSYNEQFFGPGTRLTVL.

This clonotype was counted a few times. The chain carries TRBV6-5 and TRBJ1-1, with D uncertain. V was cut by 10 bases and J by 1 base, with 10 bases left in between. Germline lookup yields CDR1 MNHEY and CDR2 SVGAGI. This CDR3 has 12 amino acids. CDR3 in amino acids: CATGRKNTEAFF. The DNA for the CDR3 is TGTGCCACGGGTCGAAAGAACACTGAAGCTTTCTTT.